A selection of T cell receptor beta chains follows, all from one sample in a study of T cell responses to AZD1222 COVID-19 vaccine. Some clones are missing from TCRdb's copy, which holds only in-frame ones; the method was immunoSEQ multiplex PCR. The sample comprises approximately 130,000 clones, roughly 92% of which are singletons, and roughly 0.91% rests with the top ten. The material sequenced was peripheral blood, taken on day 0 of AZD1222 vaccination. The source of these receptors is an adult in good health. Both conserved end residues are part of each CDR3. Fields, in order: J gene, V gene, D gene, clone size, CDR3 protein, CDR3 DNA. D genes are given only for firm matches. Not every row has a clone size; where given, it reads once, few, many or a size class.

>TRBJ1-2|TRBV6-1|NA|once
CASSEVPDDWRGYTF
TGTGCCAGCAGTGAAGTTCCGGACGACTGGAGAGGCTACACCTTC
>TRBJ1-3|TRBV3-1/TRBV3-2|NA|once
CASSQDIGNTIYF
TGTGCCAGCAGCCAAGATATCGGGAACACCATATATTTT
>TRBJ1-1|TRBV18|NA|NA
CASSPVGPKGWNTEAFF
TGTGCCAGCTCACCAGTAGGGCCGAAGGGGTGGAACACTGAAGCTTTCTTT
>TRBJ1-1|TRBV5-5|NA|NA
CASSLALVRSLNTEAFF
TGTGCCAGCAGCTTGGCCCTGGTCAGGTCATTGAACACTGAAGCTTTCTTT
>TRBJ2-3|TRBV5-4|NA|NA
CASSLAGGGKTDTQYF
TGTGCCAGCAGCTTGGCCGGGGGCGGGAAGACAGATACGCAGTATTTT
>TRBJ2-1|TRBV10-3|TRBD2|NA
CAITASGGNEQFF
TGTGCCATCACTGCTAGCGGGGGCAATGAGCAGTTCTTC
>TRBJ2-7|TRBV21-1|NA|NA
CASRPPRQAYEQYF
TGTGCCAGCAGACCCCCGAGACAGGCGTACGAGCAGTACTTC
>TRBJ1-1|TRBV6-5|NA|NA
CASSLIPGSTEAFF
TGTGCCAGCAGCCTCATCCCCGGGAGCACTGAAGCTTTCTTT
>TRBJ2-5|TRBV15|TRBD2|NA
CATSIGLAVTQETQYF
TGTGCCACCAGCATTGGACTAGCGGTAACCCAAGAGACCCAGTACTTC
>TRBJ2-2|TRBV5-1|TRBD1|NA
CASSLRDRGVNTGELFF
TGCGCCAGCAGCCTCCGGGACAGGGGAGTAAACACCGGGGAGCTGTTTTTT
>TRBJ1-6|TRBV11-2|TRBD1|NA
CASSPSSDRAYNSPLHF
TGTGCCAGCAGCCCCTCCTCAGACAGGGCCTATAATTCACCCCTCCACTTT
>TRBJ1-1|TRBV6-2/TRBV6-3|NA|NA
CASSYGTEAFF
TGTGCCAGCAGTTATGGCACTGAAGCTTTCTTT
>TRBJ1-1|TRBV5-1|TRBD1|NA
CASSSLTGLAFF
TGCGCCAGCAGCTCACTGACAGGGCTAGCTTTCTTT
>TRBJ1-1|TRBV2|NA|once
CASDGTRAGAAFF
TGTGCCAGCGACGGGACAAGAGCAGGGGCGGCTTTCTTT
>TRBJ1-5|TRBV12-3/TRBV12-4|NA|NA
CASSFPDQPQHF
TGTGCCAGCAGTTTTCCCGATCAGCCCCAGCATTTT
>TRBJ2-7|TRBV19|NA|NA
CASSSTGLDPYEQYF
TGTGCCAGTAGCTCGACAGGACTAGACCCCTACGAGCAGTACTTC
>TRBJ1-6|TRBV5-4|NA|once
CASSSQQDNSPLHF
TGTGCCAGCAGCTCCCAACAGGATAATTCACCCCTCCACTTT
>TRBJ1-2|TRBV6-1|NA|NA
CASSEDPAYGYTF
TGTGCCAGCAGTGAAGATCCAGCCTATGGCTACACCTTC
>TRBJ1-5|TRBV28|TRBD1|NA
CASSTGTGNQPQHF
TGTGCCAGCAGTACCGGGACAGGTAATCAGCCCCAGCATTTT
>TRBJ1-6|TRBV5-4|NA|NA
CASSLSHLGNSPLHF
TGTGCCAGCAGCTTGTCACACCTGGGGAATTCACCCCTCCACTTT
>TRBJ1-3|TRBV5-4|TRBD1|NA
CASSTGQAVRGNTIYF
TGTGCCAGCAGCACGGGACAGGCCGTTCGTGGAAACACCATATATTTT
>TRBJ1-2|TRBV5-1|NA|NA
CASSLSRVRDGYTF
TGCGCCAGCAGCTTGTCCAGGGTAAGGGATGGCTACACCTTC
>TRBJ2-2|TRBV18|TRBD2|once
CASSPSSGGNTGELFF
TGTGCCAGCTCACCAAGCAGCGGGGGGAACACCGGGGAGCTGTTTTTT
>TRBJ2-1|TRBV5-4|TRBD1|once
CASSWTGGAYNEQFF
TGTGCCAGCAGCTGGACAGGGGGCGCCTACAATGAGCAGTTCTTC
>TRBJ1-3|TRBV11-3|NA|NA
CASSLEGTGNTIYF
TGTGCCAGCAGCTTAGAAGGGACTGGAAACACCATATATTTT
>TRBJ2-3|TRBV12-3/TRBV12-4|NA|NA
CASSLSDTQYF
TGTGCCAGCAGTTTAAGTGATACGCAGTATTTT
>TRBJ1-2|TRBV9|TRBD1|NA
CASSGTGSPYYGYTF
TGTGCCAGCAGCGGGACAGGGAGTCCCTACTATGGCTACACCTTC
>TRBJ1-4|TRBV5-5|NA|NA
CASTLTAATNEKLFF
TGTGCCAGCACCTTAACGGCAGCAACTAATGAAAAACTGTTTTTT
>TRBJ2-7|TRBV11-2|TRBD2|NA
CASSLVGSGGAHYEQYF
TGTGCCAGCAGCTTAGTTGGTAGCGGGGGGGCCCACTACGAGCAGTACTTC
>TRBJ1-1|TRBV3-1/TRBV3-2|NA|NA
CASSQNGADTEAFF
TGTGCCAGCAGCCAAAACGGGGCGGACACTGAAGCTTTCTTT
>TRBJ2-7|TRBV2|NA|NA
CASRQAYEQYF
TGTGCCAGCAGACAGGCCTACGAGCAGTACTTC
>TRBJ2-1|TRBV14|NA|once
CASSQAGQQFF
TGTGCCAGCAGCCAAGCGGGACAGCAGTTCTTC
>TRBJ1-1|TRBV3-1/TRBV3-2|NA|NA
CASTRLGPNTEAFF
TGTGCCAGCACCCGATTGGGCCCTAACACTGAAGCTTTCTTT
>TRBJ1-2|TRBV10-3|NA|NA
CAISERERDGYTF
TGTGCCATCAGTGAACGAGAACGGGATGGCTACACCTTC
>TRBJ1-3|TRBV6-6|TRBD1|few
CASTTGGVPGNTIYF
TGTGCCAGCACGACAGGGGGAGTTCCAGGAAACACCATATATTTT
>TRBJ1-5|TRBV29-1|NA|NA
CSVAPGLNQPQHF
TGCAGCGTTGCTCCGGGCCTCAATCAGCCCCAGCATTTT
>TRBJ2-1|TRBV5-1|NA|NA
CASRESGTYNEQFF
TGCGCCAGCAGAGAGTCAGGAACCTACAATGAGCAGTTCTTC
>TRBJ1-2|TRBV18|NA|NA
CASSPGDYRGYTF
TGTGCCAGCTCACCGGGGGACTACAGAGGCTACACCTTC
>TRBJ1-1|TRBV6-5|NA|NA
CASSTRRGMNTEAFF
TGTGCCAGCAGTACCCGCAGGGGCATGAACACTGAAGCTTTCTTT
>TRBJ1-6|TRBV27|NA|once
CASSFGLLNSPLHF
TGTGCCAGCAGTTTTGGTCTACTTAATTCACCCCTCCACTTT
>TRBJ1-2|TRBV5-1|NA|NA
CASSLWPGSNYGYTF
TGCGCCAGCAGCTTGTGGCCAGGGTCAAACTATGGCTACACCTTC
>TRBJ2-1|TRBV7-9|NA|NA
CASPSAGNEQFF
TGTGCCAGCCCTAGTGCTGGGAATGAGCAGTTCTTC
>TRBJ1-4|TRBV2|NA|NA
CASGGSAGRGNEKLFF
TGTGCCAGCGGCGGGAGTGCAGGGCGGGGTAATGAAAAACTGTTTTTT
>TRBJ1-2|TRBV5-1|NA|NA
CASSPGPPSTNYGYTF
TGCGCCAGCAGCCCGGGACCCCCCTCGACTAACTATGGCTACACCTTC
>TRBJ1-1|TRBV3-1/TRBV3-2|TRBD1|NA
CASSQEGTGGTEAFF
TGTGCCAGCAGCCAAGAAGGGACAGGGGGCACTGAAGCTTTCTTT
>TRBJ2-7|TRBV6-1|NA|NA
CASSGFPQGGAYEQYF
TGTGCCAGCAGTGGCTTCCCTCAGGGGGGCGCCTACGAGCAGTACTTC
>TRBJ2-2|TRBV4-1|NA|NA
CASSQDRTYTGELFF
TGCGCCAGCAGCCAAGATCGGACCTACACCGGGGAGCTGTTTTTT
>TRBJ1-1|TRBV5-6|TRBD1|NA
CASSRGTDEAFF
TGTGCCAGCAGCCGTGGGACAGATGAAGCTTTCTTT